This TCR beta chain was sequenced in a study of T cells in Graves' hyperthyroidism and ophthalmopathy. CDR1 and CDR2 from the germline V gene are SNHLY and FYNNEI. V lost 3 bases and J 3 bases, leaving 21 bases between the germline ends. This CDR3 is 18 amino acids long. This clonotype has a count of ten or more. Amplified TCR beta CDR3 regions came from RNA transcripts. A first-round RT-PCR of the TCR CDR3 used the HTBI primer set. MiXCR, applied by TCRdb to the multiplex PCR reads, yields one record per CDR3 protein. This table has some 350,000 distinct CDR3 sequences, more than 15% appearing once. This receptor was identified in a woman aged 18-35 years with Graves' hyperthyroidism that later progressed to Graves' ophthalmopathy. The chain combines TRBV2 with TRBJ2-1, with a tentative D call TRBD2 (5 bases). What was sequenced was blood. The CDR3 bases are TGTGCCAGCAGTGACCACGGAATAAGCGGTCCCGGCTACAATGAGCAGTTCTTC. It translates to CASSDHGISGPGYNEQFF.